The sample holds one count of the clone carrying this TCR beta chain. Antigen: not known. The data originate from a study of neoadjuvant nivolumab and ipilimumab in lung cancer. TCRdb's table, derived via immunoSEQ multiplex PCR, lists solely in-frame clones and lacks some. The profile shows a few thousand clones, about three quarters of them singletons. Notes on the study in general: Only a small number of samples underwent TCR sequencing.

This TCR derives from an adult with non-small cell lung cancer. Some clones in this sample may be carry-over from other donors' samples. Specimen: normal lung tissue adjacent to the tumor, collected after neoadjuvant nivolumab, alone or with ipilimumab, at or shortly before surgery.

In DNA form, the CDR3 reads TGTGCCAGCAGGCCCGGGACAGGGGGTATGAGCGAGCAGTACTTC. Its protein is CASRPGTGGMSEQYF. The rearrangement links TRBV6-5 to TRBJ2-7, with TRBD1 matching over 11 bases. Germline V gene data show CDR1 as MNHEY and CDR2 as SVGAGI. This CDR3 comprises 15 residues. V shed 6 bases and J 6 bases; nucleotides not matched to a gene: 10.